Each of the 7 T cell receptor beta chains below was sequenced from the same sample in a study of T cells in women clearing cervical HPV infection (dated by TCRdb to the late 2010s). Library preparation employed the immunoSEQ multiplex PCR assay. TCRdb took over this immuneACCESS table, retaining in-frame rearrangements with V and J assigned. Such tables are incomplete; in checked studies, under half of the missing clones stem from an unresolved V gene, and the remainder is unexplained. The table for this sample lists around 39,000 clones. The biggest ten clones account for around 7% of the sample. The sequenced sample consisted of blood buffy coat. Source of these receptors: a woman between 18 and 69 years old with a cervical HPV16 infection that either progressed to CIN3+ or cleared (not recorded which).

About this clone: The CDR3 is cut off 3 residues early in the read; its end comes from the germline J gene. The rearrangement links TRBV6-1 to TRBJ1-2; D uncertain. The CDR3 is made up of 14 amino acids. The ends were cut back, 0 bases at V and 5 bases at J, with 10 bases in the middle. Germline V gene data show CDR1 as MNHNS and CDR2 as SASEGT. The CDR3 protein is CASSEAGVGYGYTF. The part of the CDR3 DNA that was read is TGTGCCAGCAGTGAAGCAGGAGTAGGGTATGGC.

With respect to this clone: The CDR3 end lies 3 residues beyond the end of the read and is filled in from the germline J gene. The chain uses TRBV18 and TRBJ2-5; D gene unclear. CDR3 length: 14 amino acids. Germline assignment: CDR1 KGHSH and CDR2 LQKENI. V lost 5 bases to trimming and J lost 7 bases, with 17 bases between them. Incomplete CDR3 DNA: TGTGCCAGCTCAGGAGATTACCCTCCAGGGACC. Encoded protein: CASSGDYPPGT. From start to end, the CDR3 is CASSGDYPPGTQYF.

About this clone: Sequencing ends 3 residues short of the CDR3 end; the germline J gene provides the rest. The V and J genes are TRBV28 and TRBJ1-1; 7 nucleotides line up with TRBD1. CDR1 MDHEN and CDR2 SYDVKM come from the germline V gene. The CDR3 has 12 residues. The sequenced part of the CDR3 DNA is TGTGCCAGCAGTTTATGGGGACAGAAA. This sequence encodes CASSLWGQK. From start to end, the CDR3 is CASSLWGQKAFF.

On this clone: The read stops 3 residues short of the end of the CDR3; the missing end is completed from the germline J gene. V and J are TRBV19 and TRBJ1-2; 7 positions agree with TRBD1. The V gene's germline CDR1 is LNHDA and CDR2 SQIVND (reference sequence). This CDR3 contains 14 residues. V dropped 5 bases and J dropped 2; count of bases not matched to a gene: 5. This CDR3 reads CASSAGTANYGYTF. Incomplete CDR3 DNA: TGTGCCAGTAGTGCTGGGACAGCAAACTATGGC.

A remark on this clone: Read sequence stops 3 residues before the CDR3 end, and the germline J gene provides the missing end. The chain combines TRBV2 with TRBJ2-7; 9 bases match TRBD2. Germline loops: CDR1 SNHLY, CDR2 FYNNEI. CDR3 length: 14 amino acids. The V and J ends lost 4 bases and 6 bases, in that order; junction bases with no gene match: 7. CDR3 amino acids: CASSVPSGAGEQYF. The DNA read from the CDR3 is TGTGCCAGCAGTGTTCCTAGCGGGGCCGGCGAG.

As to this clone: The read terminates 3 residues ahead of where the CDR3 ends, so the germline J gene completes it. This sequence joins TRBV6-1 and TRBJ2-7, with a tentative D call TRBD2 (6 bases). The CDR3 length is 16 residues. V dropped 2 bases and J dropped 0 bases, with 14 bases sitting between them. Germline assignment: CDR1 MNHNS and CDR2 SASEGT. The part of the CDR3 DNA that was read is TGTGCCAGCAGTGAAATGGGGGGACTGAGCTCCTACGAG. It yields the protein CASSEMGGLSSYE. The CDR3 as a whole reads CASSEMGGLSSYEQYF.

The CDR3: CASSLPGGETQYF. CDR3 bases read: TGTGCCAGCAGTTTACCAGGAGGAGAGACC. The chain is built from TRBV28 and TRBJ2-5, with a tentative D call TRBD2 (5 bases). The DNA ends 3 residues before the CDR3 does, and the rest of the CDR3 is filled in from the germline J gene. This CDR3 is built from 13 residues. CDR1 is MDHEN, CDR2 SYDVKM, per germline. The ends were cut back, 2 bases at V and 4 bases at J, with 8 bases in the middle.